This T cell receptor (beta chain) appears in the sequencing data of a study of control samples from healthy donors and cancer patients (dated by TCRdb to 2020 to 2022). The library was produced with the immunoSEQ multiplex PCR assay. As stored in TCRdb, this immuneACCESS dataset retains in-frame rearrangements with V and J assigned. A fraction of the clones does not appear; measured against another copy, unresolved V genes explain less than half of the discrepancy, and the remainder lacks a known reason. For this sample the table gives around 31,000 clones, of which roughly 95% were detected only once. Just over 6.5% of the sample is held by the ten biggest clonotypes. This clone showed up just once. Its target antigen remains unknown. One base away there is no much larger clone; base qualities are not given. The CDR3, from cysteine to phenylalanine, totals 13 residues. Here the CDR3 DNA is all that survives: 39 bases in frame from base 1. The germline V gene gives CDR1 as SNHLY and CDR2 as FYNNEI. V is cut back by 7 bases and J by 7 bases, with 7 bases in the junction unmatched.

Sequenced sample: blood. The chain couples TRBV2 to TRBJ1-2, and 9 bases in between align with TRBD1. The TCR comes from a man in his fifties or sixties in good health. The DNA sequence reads TGTGCCAGCACTGGACAGGGGACTATTGGCTACACCTTC. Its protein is CASTGQGTIGYTF.